This is a list of T cell receptor beta chains from one sample in a study of OX40 agonist ivuxolimab in advanced cancers. Assay used: immunoSEQ multiplex PCR; TCRdb lists only in-frame clones, some missing. The sample yields tens of thousands of clones, about 88% seen once. This sample comprised CD4+ or CD8+ T cells sorted from blood, obtained in a trial of the OX40 agonist ivuxolimab. The receptors shown here come from an adult with an advanced solid tumor such as melanoma, head and neck, liver or kidney cancer. Both conserved end residues are part of each CDR3. Each record gives: J gene, V gene, CDR3 protein.

>TRBJ2-1|TRBV21-1
CASRGFQTPNEQFF
>TRBJ1-4|TRBV5-1
CASSLGASGEKLFF
>TRBJ2-7|TRBV11-1
CASSLWDGTYEQYF
>TRBJ1-4|TRBV7-2
CASSLPNRGPVVF
>TRBJ1-2|TRBV5-4
CASIDRVYGYTF
>TRBJ2-7|TRBV10-3
CAISESSGTSYEQYF
>TRBJ1-5|TRBV2
CASREQGARSNQPQHF
>TRBJ2-7|TRBV10-2
CASSDSSGNRNEQYF
>TRBJ1-2|TRBV19
CASSIAHGREHYGYTF
>TRBJ1-1|TRBV7-8
CASSRGNEAFF
>TRBJ2-5|TRBV29-1
CSAPTSGYETQYF
>TRBJ1-6|TRBV4-3
CASSPVKNRVEDSPLHF
>TRBJ1-4|TRBV21-1
CASSPKSLFF
>TRBJ1-2|TRBV4-2
CASSREDRDYGYTF
>TRBJ1-2|TRBV23-1
CASSSVGFPFNYGYTF
>TRBJ1-1|TRBV6-5
CASSVVPGHSFF
>TRBJ2-7|TRBV6-5
CASSYRGGEQYF
>TRBJ2-5|TRBV27
CASSLPMTGAYF
>TRBJ2-1|TRBV5-4
CASSLWPSYNEQFF
>TRBJ2-5|TRBV5-4
CASSLRVSTPQETQYF
>TRBJ2-7|TRBV6-5
CASIGQGRSYEQYF
>TRBJ1-5|TRBV23-1
CASSPTGLNQPQHF
>TRBJ2-5|TRBV11-3
CASSLTGLETQYF
>TRBJ1-2|TRBV6-5
CATRITGGIDGYTF
>TRBJ2-3|TRBV12-5
CASGGKAPGTDTQYF
>TRBJ2-5|TRBV6-5
CASRSAGGPETQYF
>TRBJ2-2|TRBV7-2
CASSIVAGANTGELFF
>TRBJ2-7|TRBV25-1
CASRRNGGGEQYF
>TRBJ2-7|TRBV15
CATSRIEQPSYEQYF
>TRBJ2-7|TRBV6-5
CASSYSTGSGQYF
>TRBJ1-2|TRBV7-2
CASSPRRVGSGNGYTF
>TRBJ2-5|TRBV18
CASSRDQETQYF
>TRBJ2-2|TRBV5-1
CASSLRTETTGELFF
>TRBJ2-3|TRBV6-4
CASSTRNTDTQYF
>TRBJ2-3|TRBV19
CASTTGGYSTDTQYF
>TRBJ2-1|TRBV19
CASKEAGRTYNEQFF
>TRBJ1-5|TRBV6-6
CASQDREDGQPQHF
>TRBJ2-3|TRBV2
CASSEYSFSTDTQYF
>TRBJ1-5|TRBV4-3
CASSQAEGQPQHF
>TRBJ2-5|TRBV5-1
CASSRGQGETQYF
>TRBJ2-5|TRBV2
CASSALAGDGETQYF
>TRBJ2-2|TRBV19
CASSMGETGELFF
>TRBJ1-1|TRBV7-9
CASSVGTAAAFF
>TRBJ2-3|TRBV20-1
CSGESGDTQYF
>TRBJ1-1|TRBV23-1
CASTPRVRGRSNTEAFF
>TRBJ2-2|TRBV10-1
CASSEGVIGELFF
>TRBJ1-5|TRBV6-6
CASSISNQPQHF
>TRBJ2-2|TRBV4-2
CASSQRLASRELFF
>TRBJ1-4|TRBV18
CASSPDQGGANEKLFF
>TRBJ2-5|TRBV7-2
CASSRGQQETQYF
>TRBJ2-2|TRBV15
CATSSVGRGNTGELFF
>TRBJ2-4|TRBV7-8
CASSLSSPRAKNIQYF
>TRBJ2-1|TRBV7-2
CASSLGNSGEQFF
>TRBJ2-3|TRBV19
CASSIGTGGTDTQYF
>TRBJ2-7|TRBV7-8
CASSFPGQIDEQYF
>TRBJ2-6|TRBV5-1
CASSVTGDGANVLTF
>TRBJ2-5|TRBV7-8
CASSLANVRGETQYF